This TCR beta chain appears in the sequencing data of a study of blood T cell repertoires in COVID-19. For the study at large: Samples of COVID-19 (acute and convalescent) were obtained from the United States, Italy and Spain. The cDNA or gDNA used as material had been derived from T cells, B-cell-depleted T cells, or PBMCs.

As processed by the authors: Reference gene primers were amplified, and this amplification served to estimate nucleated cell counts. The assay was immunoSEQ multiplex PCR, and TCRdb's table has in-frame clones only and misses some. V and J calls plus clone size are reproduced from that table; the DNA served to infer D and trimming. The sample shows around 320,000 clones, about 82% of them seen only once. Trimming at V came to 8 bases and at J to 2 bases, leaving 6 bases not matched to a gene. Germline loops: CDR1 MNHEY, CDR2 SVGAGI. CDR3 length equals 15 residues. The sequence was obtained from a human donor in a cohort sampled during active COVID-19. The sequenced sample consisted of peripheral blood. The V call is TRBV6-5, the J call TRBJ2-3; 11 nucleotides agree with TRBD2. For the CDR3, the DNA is TGTGCCAGCTTGTTACTAGCGGGGGCCACAGATACGCAGTATTTT. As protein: CASLLLAGATDTQYF.